This TCR beta chain was sequenced during a study of blood T cell repertoires in COVID-19. Study-wide context: Acute and convalescent COVID-19 samples came from the United States, Italy and Spain. T cells, B-cell-depleted T cells, or PBMCs provided the cDNA or gDNA that served as material.

The germline CDR1 and CDR2 sequences are MGHDK and SYGVNS. With 8 bases removed from V and 10 bases from J, the gap between germline ends came to 15 bases. This CDR3 has 12 amino acids. Source study methods: Amplifying reference gene primers gave estimates of nucleated cell counts. Produced via immunoSEQ multiplex PCR; TCRdb's table is partial and in-frame only. That table gives V, J and clone size, and the DNA gave D and trimming. The sample consists of around 250,000 clones, about 82% of them appearing once. J is TRBJ2-1 and V is TRBV25-1, with D tentatively TRBD2 (6 bases). The sequence was collected from a man older than 75 with acute or convalescent COVID-19. Sequencing was carried out using peripheral blood. CDR3 in DNA: TGTGCCAGCGCCCTCGGGGCGGGGGAGCAGTTCTTC. Its protein is CASALGAGEQFF.